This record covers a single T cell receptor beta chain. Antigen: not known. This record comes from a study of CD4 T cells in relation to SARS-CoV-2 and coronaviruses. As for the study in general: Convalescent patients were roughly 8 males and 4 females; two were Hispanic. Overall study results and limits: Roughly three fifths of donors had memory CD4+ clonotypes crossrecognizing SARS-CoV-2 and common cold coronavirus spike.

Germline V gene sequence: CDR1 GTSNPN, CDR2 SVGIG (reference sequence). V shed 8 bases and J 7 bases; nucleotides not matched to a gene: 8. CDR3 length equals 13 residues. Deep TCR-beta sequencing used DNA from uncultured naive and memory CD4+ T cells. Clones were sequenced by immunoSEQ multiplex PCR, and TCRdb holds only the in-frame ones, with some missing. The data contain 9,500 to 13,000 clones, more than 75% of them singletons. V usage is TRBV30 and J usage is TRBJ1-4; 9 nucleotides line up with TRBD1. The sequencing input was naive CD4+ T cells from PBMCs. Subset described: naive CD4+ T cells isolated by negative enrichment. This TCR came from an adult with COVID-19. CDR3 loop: CATRDRETEKLFF. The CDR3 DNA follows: TGTGCCACCAGGGACAGGGAGACTGAAAAACTGTTTTTT.